This passage covers 26 T cell receptor beta chains from one sample sequenced in a study of cytomegalovirus exposure and HLA in healthy donors. Primers included in the PCR were 60 Vbeta and 13 Jbeta primers. The assay was immunoSEQ multiplex PCR, and TCRdb's table has in-frame clones only and misses some. The profile covers approximately 150,000 clones, with 77% appearing a single time and about 1.5% taken by the ten largest. Sequencing input: PBMCs. Receptors originate from a young woman in good health and CMV-seronegative.

The chain links TRBV9 to TRBJ2-1, with 9 bases matching TRBD1. With 0 bases clipped from V and 0 bases from J, the junction kept 16 bases outside the gene matches. Germline-derived CDR1 and CDR2 are SGDLS and YYNGEE. This CDR3 has 21 amino acids. The CDR3 bases are TGTGCCAGCAGCGTAGGCCAAGGGACAGGGAGTCTACGAAGCTCCTACAATGAGCAGTTCTTC. Its protein product is CASSVGQGTGSLRSSYNEQFF.

The chain combines TRBV2 with TRBJ1-4; the match to TRBD1 covers 7 bases. The CDR3 runs 15 residues. The germline V gene has CDR1 SNHLY and CDR2 FYNNEI. Trimming took 9 bases from V and 8 from J; bases not matched to a gene: 15. The DNA for the CDR3 is TGTGCCAGTCGGCCTGGGCCAGGGGGGCGCGAAAAACTGTTTTTT. Amino acids: CASRPGPGGREKLFF.

This clone was observed a few times. V and J are TRBV5-4 and TRBJ1-2; tentative D call: TRBD1 (6 bases). Germline lookup yields CDR1 SGHNT and CDR2 YYREEE (reference sequence). CDR3 size: 14 residues. V lost 2 bases to trimming and J lost 5 bases, with 13 bases between them. In DNA, the CDR3 is TGTGCCAGCAGCTTCGGGGGGCTGAGGTATGGCTACACCTTC. Its translation: CASSFGGLRYGYTF.

V gene TRBV20-1 combines with J gene TRBJ1-5; D might be TRBD1 (6 bases). CDR1 DFQATT and CDR2 SNEGSKA come from the germline V gene (reference sequence). The CDR3 spans 11 residues. This CDR3 reads CRIDRNQPQHF. The CDR3 bases are TGCAGAATTGACAGGAATCAGCCCCAGCATTTT.

The sample holds a few counts of this clone. The chain uses TRBV7-8 and TRBJ2-7, with TRBD1 as a possible D gene (6 bases). The CDR3 consists of 15 residues. V gave up 5 bases and J gave up 3 bases, with 17 bases separating them. The germline V gene has CDR1 SGHVS and CDR2 FQNEAQ. The CDR3 DNA follows: TGTGCCAGCAGCCCTAACTCCGGACAGAGCTACGAGCAGTACTTC. It is translated as CASSPNSGQSYEQYF. The full variable domain, in which reference TRBV7-8 and TRBJ2-7 provide the parts outside the CDR3, is GAGVSQSPRYKVAKRGQDVALRCDPISGHVSLFWYQQALGQGPEFLTYFQNEAQLDKSGLPSDRFFAERPEGSVSTLKIQRTQQEDSAVYLCASSPNSGQSYEQYFGPGTRLTVT.

V usage is TRBV7-6 and J usage is TRBJ2-3; D might be TRBD2 (5 bases). This CDR3 region has 14 residues. V was pared by 6 bases and J by 2 bases, with 12 bases between. CDR1 and CDR2 from the germline V gene are SGHVS and FNYEAQ. The CDR3 DNA reads as TGTGCCAGCAGTCACCCGGACTCCACAGATACGCAGTATTTT. The encoded protein is CASSHPDSTDTQYF. Using reference TRBV7-6 and TRBJ2-3 for the parts outside the CDR3, the full variable domain is GAGVSQSPRYKVTKRGQDVALRCDPISGHVSLYWYRQALGQGPEFLTYFNYEAQQDKSGLPNDRFSAERPEGSISTLTIQRTEQRDSAMYRCASSHPDSTDTQYFGPGTRLTVL.

Concerning this clone itself: One end of the junction is discordant with germline, which a read error may explain. The chain couples TRBV6-5 to TRBJ1-2; D remains ambiguous. CDR1 and CDR2 from the germline V gene are MNHEY and SVGAGI. There are 13 residues in the CDR3. CDR3 sequence: CASSEGRWDGYPF. The CDR3 DNA follows: TGTGCCAGCAGCGAGGGCCGTTGGGATGGCTACCCCTTC.

Concerning this clone itself: At one of its ends the junction is not consistent with the germline gene, which may arise from a read error. The chain joins TRBV28 to TRBJ1-2; 9 bases match TRBD1. Germline V gene sequence: CDR1 MDHEN, CDR2 SYDVKM. This CDR3 contains 14 residues. This chain's CDR3 is CASNGQGHFYGYPF. The CDR3 DNA follows: TGTGCCAGCAACGGACAGGGGCATTTCTATGGCTACCCCTTC.

This clone was picked up a small number of times. The chain uses TRBV30 and TRBJ2-3; possibly TRBD1 for D (7 bases). Germline V gives CDR1 GTSNPN, CDR2 SVGIG (reference sequence). This CDR3 spans 15 amino acids. The V end was cut by 3 bases, the J end by 7 bases, with 20 bases between. The CDR3 DNA follows: TGTGCCTGGAGCGCCGACAGGGCTGGGGGGTATACGCAGTATTTT. Translation gives CAWSADRAGGYTQYF.

This clone was seen once. This sequence joins TRBV15 and TRBJ1-4; 7 bases line up with TRBD1. Losses at the gene ends were 1 base for V and 3 bases for J; bases not matched to a gene: 5. Per germline, CDR1 LNHNV and CDR2 YYDKDF (reference sequence). The CDR3 has 16 residues. The CDR3 DNA sequence: TGTGCCACCAGCAGAGGGACCGGGACAGCTAATGAAAAACTGTTTTTT. This gives the protein CATSRGTGTANEKLFF.

V gene TRBV27 combines with J gene TRBJ2-1; D unclear. The V end was cut by 5 bases, the J end by 0 bases, with 14 bases between. CDR3 size: 16 residues. Germline V gene lookup returns CDR1 MNHEY and CDR2 SMNVEV (reference sequence). The CDR3 nucleotides read TGTGCCAGCAGTCCGAATTATGGTAGCTCCTACAATGAGCAGTTCTTC. Its protein product is CASSPNYGSSYNEQFF.

V is TRBV6-5 and J is TRBJ2-1, with 7 bases lining up with TRBD2. Germline V lookup: CDR1 MNHEY, CDR2 SVGAGI. This CDR3 has 15 residues. Trimming at V came to 5 bases and at J to 3 bases, leaving 7 bases not matched to a gene. The CDR3 nucleotides read TGTGCCAGCAGTAATCGGGAGGATTACTACAATGAGCAGTTCTTC. It yields the protein CASSNREDYYNEQFF.

The chain employs TRBV11-3 and TRBJ1-1; the D is unclear. Trimming took off 5 bases at V and 3 bases at J, with 10 bases between the two ends. CDR3 size: 13 residues. The germline V gene has CDR1 SGHNT and CDR2 YENEEA. CDR3 DNA: TGTGCCAGCAGCCTAGGGCCCGACACTGAAGCTTTCTTT. Translated, it gives CASSLGPDTEAFF. The full variable domain, completed using reference TRBV11-3 and TRBJ1-1, is EAGVVQSPRYKIIEKKQPVAFWCNPISGHNTLYWYLQNLGQGPELLIRYENEEAVDDSQLPKDRFSAERLKGVDSTLKIQPAELGDSAVYLCASSLGPDTEAFFGQGTRLTVV.

CDR3 DNA sequence: TGTGCCAGCTCATCGCAGGGGTCAGATACGCAGTATTTT. It codes for CASSSQGSDTQYF. This chain links TRBV18 with TRBJ2-3; D may be TRBD1 (6 bases). The CDR3 has 13 amino acids. V was trimmed by 5 bases and J by 4 bases, leaving 10 bases between them. Germline assignment: CDR1 KGHSH and CDR2 LQKENI.

The V gene is TRBV5-1, the J gene TRBJ1-1, with D tentatively TRBD1 (5 bases). CDR3 length: 15 amino acids. Germline V gene sequence: CDR1 SGHRS, CDR2 YFSETQ. Trimming took off 5 bases at V and 6 bases at J, with 20 bases between the two ends. DNA for the CDR3: TGCGCCAGCAGGTTCGCATGGGGGGGAGTCCCTGAAGCTTTCTTT. This sequence encodes CASRFAWGGVPEAFF.

The chain carries TRBV5-6 and TRBJ1-2, with TRBD1 matching over 7 bases. The CDR3 consists of 12 residues. Trimming removed 4 bases from V and 7 bases from J; junction bases left unmatched: 4. Germline V gene lookup returns CDR1 SGHDT and CDR2 YYEEEE. The CDR3 coding sequence is TGTGCCAGCAGCCCGACAGGGACTGGCTACACCTTC. Translating it yields CASSPTGTGYTF.

The chain couples TRBV4-2 to TRBJ1-3; 11 nucleotides agree with TRBD1. The CDR3 is 19 amino acids. Germline V gene lookup returns CDR1 LGHNA and CDR2 YNFKEQ. Germline trimming cut 4 bases from V and 3 bases from J; bases unmatched to any gene: 14. In DNA form, the CDR3 reads TGTGCCAGCAGCCCTCAGAGGGACAGGGGGTTTCTTATTGGAAACACCATATATTTT. As protein: CASSPQRDRGFLIGNTIYF.

The chain is built from TRBV14 and TRBJ2-7; 7 positions agree with TRBD2. The trim removed 9 bases at V and 7 bases at J, leaving 18 bases unmatched. This CDR3 is built from 15 residues. Germline CDR1 and CDR2: SGHDN and FVKESK. The CDR3 nucleotides read TGTGCCAGTGCGGGACCGGGAGGAAAGTACGTGGAGCAGTACTTC. Translating gives CASAGPGGKYVEQYF.

The chain uses TRBV29-1 and TRBJ2-1; 12 bases fit TRBD2. The CDR3 has 14 amino acids. With 6 bases clipped from V and 3 bases from J, the junction kept 3 bases outside the gene matches. Germline CDR1 and CDR2: SQVTM and ANQGSEA. The CDR3 region is CSVRLAGVYNEQFF. The CDR3 DNA reads TGCAGCGTGCGACTAGCGGGAGTCTACAATGAGCAGTTCTTC.

A note on this clone: The sample carries other DNA sequences with the same CDR3. The genes are TRBV15 and TRBJ2-1, with a tentative D call TRBD1 (5 bases). The V and J ends lost 0 bases and 6 bases respectively, with 6 bases between them. This CDR3 region has 13 residues. CDR1 is LNHNV and CDR2 is YYDKDF in the germline V gene (reference sequence). CDR3 protein: CATSRDRGNEQFF. The CDR3 DNA sequence: TGTGCCACCAGCAGAGATAGGGGCAATGAGCAGTTCTTC.

The CDR3 DNA sequence: TGCAGCGTAGGACAGGGGGGCGAGCAGTACTTC. This translates into CSVGQGGEQYF. This rearrangement joins TRBV29-1 to TRBJ2-7; 10 bases agree with TRBD1. Germline V gene sequence: CDR1 SQVTM, CDR2 ANQGSEA. CDR3 length: 11 amino acids. Trimming cost V 6 bases and J 6 bases; bases outside gene matches: 2.

The table lists this clone with a few counts. The chain is built from TRBV15 and TRBJ2-7; weak D call: TRBD2 (5 bases). The CDR3 loop spans 16 amino acids. The V gene's germline CDR1 is LNHNV and CDR2 YYDKDF (reference sequence). The V end was cut by 0 bases, the J end by 3 bases, with 15 bases between. This chain's CDR3 is CATSRDLPRGYYEQYF. The CDR3 DNA is TGTGCCACCAGCAGAGATCTACCCCGGGGTTACTACGAGCAGTACTTC. Full variable domain (missing parts from reference TRBV15 and TRBJ2-7): DAMVIQNPRYQVTQFGKPVTLSCSQTLNHNVMYWYQQKSSQAPKLLFHYYDKDFNNEADTPDNFQSRRPNTSFCFLDIRSPGLGDTAMYLCATSRDLPRGYYEQYFGPGTRLTVT.

The chain has TRBV23-1 and TRBJ1-6, with 7 nucleotides matching TRBD1. TRBV23-1 is classed as an ORF, of uncertain function. The CDR3 runs 16 residues. V shed 5 bases and J 3 bases; nucleotides not matched to a gene: 7. In DNA form, the CDR3 reads TGCGCCAGCAGTAAACCCGGGACAGACTATAATTCACCCCTCCACTTT. Its protein is CASSKPGTDYNSPLHF.

In the case of this clone: At one end, the junction sequence differs from germline, possibly due to a read error. V is TRBV7-9 and J is TRBJ1-4; D ambiguous. CDR1 SEHNR and CDR2 FQNEAQ come from the germline V gene (reference sequence). The CDR3 is 14 amino acids. Here the CDR3 reads CVSSLVATNEKLFF. CDR3 in DNA: TGTGTCAGCAGCTTAGTCGCAACTAATGAAAAACTGTTTTTT.

The chain has TRBV28 and TRBJ1-1, with TRBD1 identical over 8 bases. The CDR3 sequence is 14 residues long. J gave up 8 bases and V 3 bases, and 8 bases lay outside the gene matches. The germline gives CDR1 MDHEN, CDR2 SYDVKM. The CDR3 here is CASSFGQGLPEAFF. In DNA form, the CDR3 reads TGTGCCAGCAGTTTTGGACAGGGCCTACCAGAAGCTTTCTTT.

The rearrangement uses TRBV6-1 and TRBJ1-1, with D unclear. This CDR3 spans 13 amino acids. V was pared by 4 bases and J by 4 bases, with 10 bases between. Per the germline V gene, CDR1 is MNHNS and CDR2 is SASEGT. Here the CDR3 DNA reads TGTGCCAGCAGTGTATCGGGAGGCACTGAAGCTTTCTTT. The encoded protein is CASSVSGGTEAFF.